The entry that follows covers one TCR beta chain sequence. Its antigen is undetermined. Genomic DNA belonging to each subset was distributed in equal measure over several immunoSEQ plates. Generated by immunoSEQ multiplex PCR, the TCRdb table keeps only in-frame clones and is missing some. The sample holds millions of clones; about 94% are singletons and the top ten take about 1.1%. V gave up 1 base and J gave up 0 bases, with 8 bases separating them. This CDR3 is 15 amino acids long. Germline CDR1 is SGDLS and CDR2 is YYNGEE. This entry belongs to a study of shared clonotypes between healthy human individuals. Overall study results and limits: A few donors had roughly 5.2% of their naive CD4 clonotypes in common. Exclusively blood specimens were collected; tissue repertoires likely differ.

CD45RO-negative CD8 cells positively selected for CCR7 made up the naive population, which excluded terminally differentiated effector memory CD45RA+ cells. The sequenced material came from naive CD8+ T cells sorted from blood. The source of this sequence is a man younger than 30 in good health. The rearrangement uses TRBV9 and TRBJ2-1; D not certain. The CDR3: CASSVLESSYNEQFF. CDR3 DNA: TGTGCCAGCAGCGTATTGGAAAGCTCCTACAATGAGCAGTTCTTC.